The clone carrying this T cell receptor beta chain was observed at least ten times. From RNA transcripts, TCR beta CDR3 regions were amplified. A first-round RT-PCR of the TCR CDR3 used the HTBI primer set. MiXCR was run by TCRdb on the multiplex PCR reads, yielding one entry per CDR3 protein. The sample yields some 370,000 distinct CDR3 sequences, about 17% seen once. This sample was taken from a study of T cells in Graves' hyperthyroidism and ophthalmopathy. Predating any ophthalmopathy symptoms, the blood sample was taken at first hyperthyroidism diagnosis. V dropped 2 bases and J dropped 5 bases, with 10 bases sitting between them. From germline, CDR1 is SQVTM and CDR2 ANQGSEA. CDR3 size: 13 residues.

The sample consisted of blood. The sequence was obtained from a woman in her twenties or thirties with Graves' hyperthyroidism that later progressed to Graves' ophthalmopathy. The genes are TRBV29-1 and TRBJ2-1, with D possibly TRBD1 on 5 matching bases. The CDR3 DNA sequence: TGCAGCGTTGAATATGGGGCCGACAATGAGCAGTTCTTC. It is translated as CSVEYGADNEQFF.